The sequence of this T cell receptor beta chain was determined in a study of T cells in Graves' hyperthyroidism and ophthalmopathy. Study-wide results and limits: Patients with ophthalmopathy were separated from those with stable hyperthyroidism by a 13 V-J model.

TCR beta CDR3 sequences were amplified from RNA transcripts. Initially, a first-round RT-PCR of the TCR CDR3 employed the HTBI primer set. TCRdb re-called the multiplex PCR reads with MiXCR, one entry per CDR3 protein. This table holds more than 500,000 distinct CDR3 sequences, roughly 14% found once. Notes on this clonotype: Its antigen is not identified.

Per germline, CDR1 DFQATT and CDR2 SNEGSKA (reference sequence). CDR3 length: 13 residues. With 2 bases removed from V and 0 bases from J, the gap between germline ends came to 5 bases. Fresh peripheral blood, less than 11 ml of it, supplied the PBMCs. V is TRBV20-1 and J is TRBJ1-3; D remains ambiguous. Sequenced input: blood. The source of this sequence is a woman between 35 and 50 years old with Graves' ophthalmopathy. CDR3 bases: TGCAGTGCTAGACCAGTCTCTGGAAACACCATATATTTT. This gives the protein CSARPVSGNTIYF.